The clone carrying this T cell receptor (beta chain) was seen a single time. As yet, its antigen is unknown. Resections took place in Japan or China from the mid-2010s to the late 2010s. Two lung cancer pathologists independently confirmed each histologic diagnosis. The entry originates in a study of immune evolution from preneoplasia to lung adenocarcinoma. Notes on the study in general: Top clone share appeared to fall from AAH through AIS, MIA, adenocarcinoma. Compared with EGFR-mutant or double wild-type lesions, KRAS-mutant nodules were more clonal.

This CDR3 has 17 amino acids. Trimming at V came to 0 bases and at J to 7 bases, leaving 10 bases not matched to a gene. The germline V gene has CDR1 SGHRS and CDR2 YFSETQ. Data came from immunoSEQ multiplex PCR; TCRdb stores just in-frame clones and leaves some out. The sample carries over 30,000 clones, 65% to 75% recorded once. The sequence came from a person aged 60 to 70 with lung adenocarcinoma. The specimen sequenced was FFPE invasive lung adenocarcinoma tissue. The chain combines TRBV5-1 with TRBJ2-1; 10 positions match TRBD2. This chain's CDR3 is CASSLARASGRGNEQFF. The CDR3, as DNA: TGCGCCAGCAGCTTGGCCAGGGCTAGCGGGAGAGGGAATGAGCAGTTCTTC.